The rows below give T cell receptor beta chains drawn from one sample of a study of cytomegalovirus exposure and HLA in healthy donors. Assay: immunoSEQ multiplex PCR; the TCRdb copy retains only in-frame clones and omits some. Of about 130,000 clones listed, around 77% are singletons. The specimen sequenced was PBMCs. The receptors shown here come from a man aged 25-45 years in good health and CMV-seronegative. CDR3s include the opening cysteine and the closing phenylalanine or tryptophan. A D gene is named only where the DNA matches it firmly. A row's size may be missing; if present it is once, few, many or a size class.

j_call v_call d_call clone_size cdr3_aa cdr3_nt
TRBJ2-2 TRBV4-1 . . CASSQASWPQSSGELFF TGCGCCAGCAGCCAAGCCTCCTGGCCCCAATCCTCCGGGGAGCTGTTTTTT
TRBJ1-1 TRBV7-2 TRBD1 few CASRLGTGKVHTEAFF TGTGCCAGCAGACTGGGGACAGGGAAGGTTCACACTGAAGCTTTCTTT
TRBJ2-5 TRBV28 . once CASSTPSDSPGRETQYF TGTGCCAGCAGTACCCCCTCAGATTCCCCTGGCCGTGAGACCCAGTACTTC
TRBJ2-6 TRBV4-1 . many CASSQVLSISGANVLTF TGCGCCAGCAGCCAAGTACTTAGTATTTCTGGGGCCAACGTCCTGACTTTC
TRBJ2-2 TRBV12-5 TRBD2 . CASGYTSGANTGELFF TGTGCTAGTGGCTATACTAGCGGGGCTAACACCGGGGAGCTGTTTTTT
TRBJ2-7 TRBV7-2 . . CASSLVGGLSDYEQYF TGTGCCAGCAGCTTAGTGGGGGGGCTTTCCGACTACGAGCAGTACTTC
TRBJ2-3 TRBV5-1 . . CASSLAQGFTDTQYF TGCGCCAGCAGCTTGGCTCAGGGGTTCACAGATACGCAGTATTTT
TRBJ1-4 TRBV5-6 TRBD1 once CASRRTGGATNEKLFF TGTGCCAGCAGACGGACAGGGGGCGCAACTAATGAAAAACTGTTTTTT
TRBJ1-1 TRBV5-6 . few CASSFGLGNTEAFF TGTGCCAGCAGCTTTGGACTAGGGAACACTGAAGCTTTCTTT
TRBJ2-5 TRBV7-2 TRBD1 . CASSLIGQGAQETQYF TGTGCCAGCAGCCTGATAGGACAGGGGGCCCAAGAGACCCAGTACTTC
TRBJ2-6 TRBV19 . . CASNIPTGNGANVLTF TGTGCCAGTAACATCCCCACAGGAAATGGGGCCAACGTCCTGACTTTC
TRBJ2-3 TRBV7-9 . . CASSLAGVRTDTQYF TGTGCCAGCAGCTTAGCGGGAGTACGGACAGATACGCAGTATTTT
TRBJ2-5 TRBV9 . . CASSVGFAGPPYF TGTGCCAGCAGCGTAGGATTCGCGGGGCCCCCGTACTTC
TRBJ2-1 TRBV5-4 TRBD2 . CASSFGTSDYEQFF TGTGCCAGCAGCTTCGGGACTAGTGATTATGAGCAGTTCTTC
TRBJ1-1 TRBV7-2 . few CASSSQVGSEAFF TGTGCCAGCAGCTCACAGGTTGGCTCTGAAGCTTTCTTT
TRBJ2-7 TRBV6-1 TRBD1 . CASIPDRSTYEQYF TGTGCCAGCATCCCGGACAGGAGCACCTACGAGCAGTACTTC
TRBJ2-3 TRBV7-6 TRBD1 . CASSRDSFTDTQYF TGTGCCAGCAGCCGGGACAGCTTCACAGATACGCAGTATTTT
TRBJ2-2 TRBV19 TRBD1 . CASSLWSGQGLTGELFF TGTGCCAGTAGTCTCTGGTCGGGACAGGGTCTCACCGGGGAGCTGTTTTTT
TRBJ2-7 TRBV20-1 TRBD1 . CSAQGAHEQYF TGCAGTGCGCAGGGGGCCCACGAGCAGTACTTC
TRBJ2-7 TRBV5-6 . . CASSATQGPAYEQYF TGTGCCAGCAGCGCAACACAGGGACCGGCCTACGAGCAGTACTTC
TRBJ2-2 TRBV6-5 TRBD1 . CASSYSLDRAGELFF TGTGCCAGCAGTTACTCGCTGGACAGGGCCGGGGAGCTGTTTTTT
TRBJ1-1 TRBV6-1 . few CASSRERGTEAFF TGTGCCAGCAGCAGGGAGAGGGGGACTGAAGCTTTCTTT
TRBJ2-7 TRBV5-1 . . CASSLVSSYEQYF TGCGCCAGCAGCTTGGTGAGCTCCTACGAGCAGTACTTC
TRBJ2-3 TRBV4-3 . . CASSTGGGDTQYF TGCGCCAGCAGCACGGGGGGCGGGGATACGCAGTATTTT
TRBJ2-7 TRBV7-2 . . CASSFSGDWYEQYF TGTGCCAGCAGCTTCTCGGGAGACTGGTACGAGCAGTACTTC
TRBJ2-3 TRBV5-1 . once CASSLGAITDTQYF TGCGCCAGCAGCTTAGGAGCAATCACAGATACGCAGTATTTT
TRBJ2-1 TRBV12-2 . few CASRLHRESSYNEQFF TGTGCAAGTCGCTTACATCGAGAGAGCTCCTACAATGAGCAGTTCTTC
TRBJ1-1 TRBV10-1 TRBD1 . CASRRTGNTEAFF TGCGCCAGCCGCCGGACAGGGAACACTGAAGCTTTCTTT
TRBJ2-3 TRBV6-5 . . CASSYRAGATDTQYF TGTGCCAGCAGTTACAGGGCTGGGGCCACAGATACGCAGTATTTT
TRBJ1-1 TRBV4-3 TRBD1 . CASSQGVGTANTEAFF TGCGCCAGCAGCCAAGGTGTGGGGACAGCGAACACTGAAGCTTTCTTT
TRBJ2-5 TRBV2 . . CASSGAPRGTQYF TGTGCCAGCAGTGGGGCCCCCCGGGGGACCCAGTACTTC
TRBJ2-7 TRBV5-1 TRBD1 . CASSLVGGLDEQYF TGCGCCAGCAGCTTGGTAGGGGGCCTCGACGAGCAGTACTTC
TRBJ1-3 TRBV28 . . CASTQPLTGSSSGNTIYF TGTGCCAGCACCCAACCTCTGACAGGATCAAGCTCTGGAAACACCATATATTTT
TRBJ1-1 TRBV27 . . CASSSRENTEAFF TGTGCCAGCAGCTCTCGGGAGAACACTGAAGCTTTCTTT
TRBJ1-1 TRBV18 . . CASSRGGGPNTEAFF TGTGCCAGCTCACGAGGGGGAGGGCCAAACACTGAAGCTTTCTTT
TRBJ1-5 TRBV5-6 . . CASSLAGYSNQPQHF TGTGCCAGCAGCTTGGCGGGGTATAGCAATCAGCCCCAGCATTTT
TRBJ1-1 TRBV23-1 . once CASSQSSAGVDTEAFF TGCGCCAGCAGTCAATCGTCGGCAGGGGTCGACACTGAAGCTTTCTTT
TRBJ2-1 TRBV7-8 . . CASSLVASYNEQFF TGTGCCAGCAGCTTAGTGGCCAGCTACAATGAGCAGTTCTTC